This TCR beta chain was sequenced in a study of blood T cell repertoires in COVID-19. About the study: Acute and convalescent COVID-19 specimens originated in the United States, Italy and Spain.

How the authors handled the data: From reference gene primer amplification, estimates of nucleated cell counts were derived. TCRdb keeps only in-frame clones here, not all; method: immunoSEQ multiplex PCR. The DNA gave D and trimming, while V, J and clone size come from that table. This table holds 230,000 or so clones, roughly 84% found once. CDR1 and CDR2 (germline): LNHDA, SQIVND (reference sequence). The CDR3 spans 17 residues. The J segment lost 2 bases and the V segment lost 1 base, leaving 7 bases of the junction unmatched. The receptor comes from a woman between 40 and 50 years old who had recovered from COVID-19. This chain joins TRBV19 and TRBJ1-5; TRBD1 matches 8 bases. Specimen: peripheral blood. DNA for the CDR3: TGTGCCAGTAGTATAGTGCCGGACAGGGCTCGCAATCAGCCCCAGCATTTT. Translation gives CASSIVPDRARNQPQHF.